Listed below are T cell receptor beta chains from one sample, sequenced in a study of shared clonotypes between healthy human individuals. Measured with immunoSEQ multiplex PCR; TCRdb has only the in-frame clones, and not every one. The sample includes nearly 1,000,000 clones, 60% to 85% of them seen just once. Sequenced sample: memory CD4+ T cells sorted from blood. The receptor set was obtained from a man aged 18 to 35 in good health. Each CDR3 is given with its conserved first and last residue. The order of the fields is CDR3 DNA, CDR3 protein, clone size, D gene, V gene, J gene. The D gene is left open where the match is weak. Clone sizes are given selectively: once, few, many, or a class where the clone is expanded.

TGTGCCAGCAGGATTGGGACAGGGGGCCCCACAGATACGCAGTATTTT	CASRIGTGGPTDTQYF	once	TRBD1	TRBV5-4	TRBJ2-3
TGTGCCAGCGGGGAAGGGACAGGGGGGTCCAACGTCCTGACTTTC	CASGEGTGGSNVLTF	.	TRBD1	TRBV5-4	TRBJ2-6
TGTGCCAGCGACCTAGGATCGAGGAATTCACCCCTCCACTTT	CASDLGSRNSPLHF	.	.	TRBV2	TRBJ1-6
TGTGCCACCAGCAGAATAGTTCCAGATACGCAGTATTTT	CATSRIVPDTQYF	.	.	TRBV15	TRBJ2-3
TGTGCCAGCACCCTTACTGGGCAGGATAAAGGGGAGCTGTTTTTT	CASTLTGQDKGELFF	.	.	TRBV11-1	TRBJ2-2
TGTGCCTGGAGTGTGGGACAGAGATACGCAAACACCATATATTTT	CAWSVGQRYANTIYF	.	TRBD1	TRBV30	TRBJ1-3
TGTGCCAGCAGTCTTAATAACTATGGCTACACCTTC	CASSLNNYGYTF	.	.	TRBV28	TRBJ1-2
TGTGCCAGCAGCCTAAGACTTGGACAAGGGAAAGATACGCAGTATTTT	CASSLRLGQGKDTQYF	many	.	TRBV7-9	TRBJ2-3
TGTGCCAGCAGCTATACAGGGGGCAGTGAGCAGTTCTTC	CASSYTGGSEQFF	.	TRBD1	TRBV7-9	TRBJ2-1
TGTGCCAGCAGTTTACTAGCGGGGGGGCTCGGTGAGCAGTTCTTC	CASSLLAGGLGEQFF	.	TRBD2	TRBV28	TRBJ2-1
TGTGCCATCAGTGAGTCCCCGGGACTAGCTTACAATGAGCAGTTCTTC	CAISESPGLAYNEQFF	.	TRBD2	TRBV10-3	TRBJ2-1
TGTGCCTGGAACTTGAACACTGAAGCTTTCTTT	CAWNLNTEAFF	.	.	TRBV30	TRBJ1-1
TGTGCCAGCACCTCCAGGGGGACTGAAGCTTTCTTT	CASTSRGTEAFF	few	TRBD1	TRBV2	TRBJ1-1
TGTGCCAGCAGTTTATTGAGGGGGGGCACAGATACGCAGTATTTT	CASSLLRGGTDTQYF	.	.	TRBV28	TRBJ2-3
TGTGCCAGCAGCGAGACTAGCGGGCCCTACGAGCAGTACTTC	CASSETSGPYEQYF	.	TRBD2	TRBV9	TRBJ2-7
TGTGCCAGCAGACAGGAGGCGGGGGGATGGAATGAGCAGTTCTTC	CASRQEAGGWNEQFF	.	TRBD2	TRBV6-5	TRBJ2-1
TGCGCCAGCAGTGCGGGGGGGAAAGAGACCCAGTACTTC	CASSAGGKETQYF	.	TRBD2	TRBV10-1	TRBJ2-5
TGTGCCAGCAGTCCAGTTAACTATGGCTACACCTTC	CASSPVNYGYTF	.	.	TRBV14	TRBJ1-2
TGCGCCAGCAGTGAGACGGAGTCAGGGATAAGTGGCTACACCTTC	CASSETESGISGYTF	.	.	TRBV10-1	TRBJ1-2
TGTGCCAGCAGCTTAACTAGCGGCATCTACAATGAGCAGTTCTTC	CASSLTSGIYNEQFF	.	TRBD2	TRBV11-3	TRBJ2-1
TGTGCCAGCCGCGGGACAGGGACCTCGAACACTGAAGCTTTCTTT	CASRGTGTSNTEAFF	.	TRBD1	TRBV6-5	TRBJ1-1
TGTGCCAGCAGCCCGAGGACAGGGGGCAGTCAGCCCCAGCATTTT	CASSPRTGGSQPQHF	.	TRBD1	TRBV5-5	TRBJ1-5
TGTGCCTGGAGTGTAGCCGGGACAGGAAACTACGAGCAGTACTTC	CAWSVAGTGNYEQYF	.	TRBD1	TRBV30	TRBJ2-7
TGTGCCAGTAGTATAGATTCGGCTAGCGGGGGGGCAGATACGCAGTATTTT	CASSIDSASGGADTQYF	.	TRBD2	TRBV19	TRBJ2-3
TGTGCCAGCAGCTTGAAAGATACGCAGTATTTT	CASSLKDTQYF	.	.	TRBV5-6	TRBJ2-3
TGTGCCAGCAGCTTAGCAAGGGAACCCCAGCATTTT	CASSLAREPQHF	.	.	TRBV7-2	TRBJ1-5
TGCGCCAGCAGCCGCAGACCCCCCCTAGCGGGACTCCTCAAAGATACGCAGTATTTT	CASSRRPPLAGLLKDTQYF	.	TRBD2	TRBV5-1	TRBJ2-3
TGTGCCAGCAGTATTGGCCCAGGGGGCGACTATGGCTACACCTTC	CASSIGPGGDYGYTF	.	TRBD1	TRBV6-1	TRBJ1-2
TGCGCCAGCAGCAGAGAACATCGACAGGGAGGGGACTCACCCCTCCACTTT	CASSREHRQGGDSPLHF	.	TRBD1	TRBV5-1	TRBJ1-6
TGTGCCAGTAGCGCCGGGACAGGGGCGACCTACGAGCAGTACTTC	CASSAGTGATYEQYF	.	TRBD1	TRBV19	TRBJ2-7
TGTGCCAGCAGTCTCCGGGACGAGCAGTACTTC	CASSLRDEQYF	.	.	TRBV2	TRBJ2-7
TGTGCCAGCAGGACCCCGGGGCTAGCGGTCCGGGCCCAGTACTTC	CASRTPGLAVRAQYF	.	TRBD2	TRBV6-1	TRBJ2-5
TGTGCCAGCAGCTTACCGGACAGGGGCTGGGGTACGCAGTATTTT	CASSLPDRGWGTQYF	.	TRBD1	TRBV7-8	TRBJ2-3
TGTGCCAGCAGCCGCAAGGGGGGGAGCCCAGATACGCAGTATTTT	CASSRKGGSPDTQYF	.	.	TRBV6-5	TRBJ2-3
TGTGCCAGCAGCTTAGTCAGGCGCAGGGGAGGTGAGCAGTACTTC	CASSLVRRRGGEQYF	.	.	TRBV11-2	TRBJ2-7
TGTGCCAGCAGCCAAGACAGACCCTACGAGCAGTACTTC	CASSQDRPYEQYF	.	.	TRBV7-2	TRBJ2-7
TGTGCCAGCAGTCCTCCATTTCGATTAGGGGGTACGCAGTATTTT	CASSPPFRLGGTQYF	many	.	TRBV7-9	TRBJ2-3